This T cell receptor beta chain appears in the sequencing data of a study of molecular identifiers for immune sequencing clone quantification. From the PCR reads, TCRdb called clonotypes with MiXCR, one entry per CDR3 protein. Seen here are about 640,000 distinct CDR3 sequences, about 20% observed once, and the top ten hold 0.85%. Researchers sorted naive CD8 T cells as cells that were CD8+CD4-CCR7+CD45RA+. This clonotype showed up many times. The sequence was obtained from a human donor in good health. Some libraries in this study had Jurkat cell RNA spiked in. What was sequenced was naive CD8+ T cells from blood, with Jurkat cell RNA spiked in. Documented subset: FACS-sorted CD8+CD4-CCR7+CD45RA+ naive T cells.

CDR3 sequence: CASSQDLAGRLEQYF. CDR3 DNA sequence: TGCGCCAGCAGCCAAGACCTAGCGGGAAGACTAGAGCAGTACTTC. V gene TRBV4-1 combines with J gene TRBJ2-7; TRBD2 aligns across 9 bases. This CDR3 has 15 residues. CDR1 and CDR2 from the germline V gene are MGHRA and YSYEKL. With V trimmed by 0 bases and J by 7 bases, 7 bases remained unmatched.